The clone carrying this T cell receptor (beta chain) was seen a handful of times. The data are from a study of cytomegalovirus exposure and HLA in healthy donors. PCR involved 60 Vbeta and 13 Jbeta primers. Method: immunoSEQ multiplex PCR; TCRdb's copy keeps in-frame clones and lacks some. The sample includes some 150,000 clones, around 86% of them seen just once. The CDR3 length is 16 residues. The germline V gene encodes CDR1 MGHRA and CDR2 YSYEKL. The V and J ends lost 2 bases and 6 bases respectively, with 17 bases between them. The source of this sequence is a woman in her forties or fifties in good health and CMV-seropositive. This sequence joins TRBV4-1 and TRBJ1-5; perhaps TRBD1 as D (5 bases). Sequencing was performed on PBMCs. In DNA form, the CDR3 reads TGCGCCAGCAGCCAAAGACAGCTCCAAAGGGGTCAGCCCCAGCATTTT. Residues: CASSQRQLQRGQPQHF.